The rows below give T cell receptor beta chains drawn from one sample of a study of T cells in Graves' hyperthyroidism and ophthalmopathy. From the multiplex PCR reads, TCRdb called clonotypes with MiXCR, one entry per CDR3 protein. The data show 300,000 to 350,000 distinct CDR3 sequences, roughly 20% seen once. The sequenced sample consisted of blood. Source of these receptors: a woman aged 40 to 50 with Graves' ophthalmopathy. Each CDR3 is given with its conserved first and last residue. Each record gives: J gene, V gene, CDR3 length, CDR3 protein.

j_gene: TRBJ2-7
v_gene: TRBV6-5
len: 14
CDR3aa: CASRKEAGLSEQYF

j_gene: TRBJ1-5
v_gene: TRBV12-3/TRBV12-4
len: 13
CDR3aa: CASSAQGGEPQHF

j_gene: TRBJ2-7
v_gene: TRBV20-1
len: 14
CDR3aa: CSAPRASGSYEQYF

j_gene: TRBJ2-7
v_gene: TRBV9
len: 14
CDR3aa: CASSVADFLGEQYF

j_gene: TRBJ2-5
v_gene: TRBV4-3
len: 15
CDR3aa: CASSQRGLAEETQYF

j_gene: TRBJ2-5
v_gene: TRBV14
len: 11
CDR3aa: CASSRFETQYF

j_gene: TRBJ2-5
v_gene: TRBV20-1
len: 14
CDR3aa: CSAPLTWYQETQYF

j_gene: TRBJ2-2
v_gene: TRBV24-1
len: 14
CDR3aa: CATSGTSNTGELFF

j_gene: TRBJ1-5
v_gene: TRBV6-1
len: 16
CDR3aa: CASSGTGRGFDQPQHF

j_gene: TRBJ1-1
v_gene: TRBV20-1
len: 17
CDR3aa: CSARPTGTGVPNTEAFF

j_gene: TRBJ1-1
v_gene: TRBV7-2
len: 17
CDR3aa: CASSPRTGGAGNTEAFF

j_gene: TRBJ2-7
v_gene: TRBV6-1
len: 15
CDR3aa: CASRVETSGSYEQYF

j_gene: TRBJ2-7
v_gene: TRBV7-2
len: 12
CDR3aa: CASSPGRIEQYF

j_gene: TRBJ1-1
v_gene: TRBV12-3/TRBV12-4
len: 14
CDR3aa: CASRSGDMNTEAFF

j_gene: TRBJ2-7
v_gene: TRBV4-2
len: 15
CDR3aa: CASSQILAGGYEQYF

j_gene: TRBJ1-1
v_gene: TRBV12-3/TRBV12-4
len: 14
CDR3aa: CASSLALFDTEAFF

j_gene: TRBJ2-2
v_gene: TRBV4-3
len: 15
CDR3aa: CASSHTGSITGELFF

j_gene: TRBJ2-2
v_gene: TRBV30
len: 12
CDR3aa: CAWGTDTGELLF

j_gene: TRBJ1-3
v_gene: TRBV19
len: 14
CDR3aa: CAWNRRSSGNTIYF

j_gene: TRBJ2-2
v_gene: TRBV5-1
len: 16
CDR3aa: CASTPGTGGSHGELFF

j_gene: TRBJ2-7
v_gene: TRBV19
len: 16
CDR3aa: CASSPFLETGGYEQYF

j_gene: TRBJ1-5
v_gene: TRBV5-6
len: 16
CDR3aa: CASSFKKTGPNQPQHF

j_gene: TRBJ2-5
v_gene: TRBV30
len: 12
CDR3aa: CAWSVGRETQYF

j_gene: TRBJ2-5
v_gene: TRBV29-1
len: 12
CDR3aa: CSVAWGQETQYF

j_gene: TRBJ1-1
v_gene: TRBV12-5
len: 12
CDR3aa: CASGLDRGKAFF

j_gene: TRBJ2-4
v_gene: TRBV11-2
len: 15
CDR3aa: CASRRAGVAKNIQYF

j_gene: TRBJ1-2
v_gene: TRBV20-1
len: 14
CDR3aa: CSARPRAVNYGYTF

j_gene: TRBJ1-1
v_gene: TRBV6-4
len: 16
CDR3aa: CASSDSGLTMNTEAFF

j_gene: TRBJ1-5
v_gene: TRBV6-5
len: 14
CDR3aa: CASSYSGEHQPQHF

j_gene: TRBJ2-4
v_gene: TRBV11-2
len: 17
CDR3aa: CASSLEVGARAKNIQYF

j_gene: TRBJ2-2
v_gene: TRBV7-6
len: 16
CDR3aa: CASSLSAGRGTGGLFF

j_gene: TRBJ2-2
v_gene: TRBV5-1
len: 16
CDR3aa: CASSLHGTSDTGELFF

j_gene: TRBJ1-5
v_gene: TRBV28
len: 16
CDR3aa: CASRGGTRLSNQPQHF

j_gene: TRBJ2-5
v_gene: TRBV27
len: 15
CDR3aa: CASSLETGQSETQYF

j_gene: TRBJ2-5
v_gene: TRBV10-2
len: 15
CDR3aa: CASSLTGTTLASQYF

j_gene: TRBJ2-7
v_gene: TRBV13
len: 16
CDR3aa: CASTPGAGGPSVEQYF

j_gene: TRBJ2-2
v_gene: TRBV20-1
len: 15
CDR3aa: CSARDGTGNTGELFF

j_gene: TRBJ1-3
v_gene: TRBV10-3
len: 13
CDR3aa: CAIETGSGNTIYF

j_gene: TRBJ1-1
v_gene: TRBV3-1
len: 13
CDR3aa: CASHRQGGTEAFF

j_gene: TRBJ2-5
v_gene: TRBV2
len: 15
CDR3aa: CASSGTGTVQETQYF

j_gene: TRBJ2-2
v_gene: TRBV10-3
len: 15
CDR3aa: CAISNGPANTGELFF

j_gene: TRBJ1-1
v_gene: TRBV29-1
len: 13
CDR3aa: CSVVIGQPTEAFF

j_gene: TRBJ2-5
v_gene: TRBV6-5
len: 15
CDR3aa: CASSTQGGGGETQYF

j_gene: TRBJ1-2
v_gene: TRBV20-1
len: 17
CDR3aa: CSADPRGGTGANYGYTF

j_gene: TRBJ1-2
v_gene: TRBV30
len: 14
CDR3aa: CAWSVAGVGYGYTF

j_gene: TRBJ1-2
v_gene: TRBV6-2/TRBV6-3
len: 15
CDR3aa: CASSQAGTGLYGYTF

j_gene: TRBJ1-1
v_gene: TRBV5-5
len: 15
CDR3aa: CASSYAQGRNTEAFF